This note documents a single TCR beta chain sequence. Germline CDR1 LNHDA, CDR2 SQIVND (reference sequence). CDR3 length equals 16 residues. Trimming cost V 3 bases and J 6 bases, with 18 bases left between them. This record comes from a study of cytomegalovirus exposure and HLA in healthy donors. Use of 60 Vbeta and 13 Jbeta primers characterized the PCR. Some clones are missing from TCRdb's copy, which holds only in-frame ones; the method was immunoSEQ multiplex PCR. The profile shows about 140,000 clones, just under 85% of them singletons. The V call is TRBV19, the J call TRBJ1-5, with D perhaps TRBD1 (6 bases). This TCR was recovered from a man aged 35-49 years in good health and CMV-seropositive. Sequencing was performed on PBMCs. CDR3 DNA sequence: TGTGCCAGTAGTATCCGGGACACGAGAGGAGTTCAGCCCCAGCATTTT. Translation: CASSIRDTRGVQPQHF.